The 26 T cell receptor beta chains listed next were all sequenced from one sample in a study of cytomegalovirus exposure and HLA in healthy donors. The study ran its PCR with 60 Vbeta and 13 Jbeta primers. Measured with immunoSEQ multiplex PCR; TCRdb has only the in-frame clones, and not every one. Seen in this sample are tens of thousands of clones; the ten most common clones hold 4.5% to 5%. Sequencing was performed on PBMCs. The receptor source for this set is a woman in her thirties or forties in good health and CMV-seropositive.

The V gene is TRBV30, the J gene TRBJ2-3; 10 nucleotides line up with TRBD1. This CDR3 comprises 15 residues. Germline CDR1 reads GTSNPN; CDR2 reads SVGIG (reference sequence). Germline trimming cut 2 bases from V and 6 bases from J; bases unmatched to any gene: 8. The CDR3 nucleotides are TGTGCCTGGAGTTTGGGGACAGGGGAGCTTGATACGCAGTATTTT. It specifies CAWSLGTGELDTQYF.

V is TRBV5-1 and J is TRBJ2-7, with D possibly TRBD2 on 6 matching bases. This CDR3 spans 14 amino acids. V lost 7 bases and J 0 bases, leaving 14 bases between the germline ends. Germline V gives CDR1 SGHRS, CDR2 YFSETQ. In DNA form, the CDR3 reads TGCGCCAGCCACCGGGACTGGAGCTCCTACGAGCAGTACTTC. Translation: CASHRDWSSYEQYF.

The chain is built from TRBV5-6 and TRBJ1-2; D unresolved. Trimming removed 0 bases at V and 1 base at J, with 7 bases between. The CDR3 covers 14 residues. CDR1 SGHDT and CDR2 YYEEEE come from the germline V gene. The CDR3 DNA reads TGTGCCAGCAGCTTGGGGCCAGATAACTATGGCTACACCTTC. Translating gives CASSLGPDNYGYTF.

This chain joins TRBV19 and TRBJ2-5; 7 nucleotides align to TRBD2. The DNA end is more similar to TRBJ2-7, so the J call may be wrong. Germline CDR1 and CDR2: LNHDA and SQIVND (reference sequence). There are 14 residues in the CDR3. CDR3 nucleotides: TGTGCCAGTAGTATAGGGACTAGGAGTAACGAGCAGTACTTC. Translating it yields CASSIGTRSNEQYF.

The J gene is TRBJ2-3, the V gene TRBV11-2; D is possibly TRBD2 (7 bases). V lost 5 bases and J lost 2, with 20 bases in between. The CDR3 is 17 residues long. CDR1 is SGHAT, CDR2 FQNNGV, per germline. CDR3 bases: TGTGCCAGCAGCAAGACCTCGGGGGGCAGGGTCACAGATACGCAGTATTTT. As protein: CASSKTSGGRVTDTQYF.

V gene TRBV7-2 combines with J gene TRBJ2-2, with 7 bases identical to TRBD2. Trimming cost V 5 bases and J 5 bases; bases outside gene matches: 14. Germline V gives CDR1 SGHTA, CDR2 FQGNSA. This CDR3 contains 17 residues. CDR3 DNA sequence: TGTGCCAGCAGCCGATTCGGGGGGAGTTCTTGGACCGGGGAGCTGTTTTTT. It specifies CASSRFGGSSWTGELFF.

This chain uses TRBV7-9 with TRBJ2-2; D might be TRBD1 (5 bases). The CDR3 is made up of 13 amino acids. The germline CDR1 and CDR2 sequences are SEHNR and FQNEAQ (reference sequence). With 0 bases removed from V and 7 bases from J, the gap between germline ends came to 6 bases. CDR3 sequence: CASSLAGDGELFF. As DNA, the CDR3 is TGTGCCAGCAGCTTAGCAGGGGACGGGGAGCTGTTTTTT.

The V call is TRBV6-1, the J call TRBJ1-6; D is possibly TRBD1 (5 bases). V lost 4 bases and J 8 bases, leaving 12 bases between the germline ends. The CDR3 is 14 amino acids. CDR1 and CDR2 from the germline V gene are MNHNS and SASEGT. CDR3 sequence reads: CASSATALDSPLHF. The DNA for the CDR3 is TGTGCCAGCAGTGCGACAGCGCTTGATTCACCCCTCCACTTT.

The chain uses TRBV9 and TRBJ1-4; D unclear. V was cut by 0 bases and J by 1 base, with 4 bases left in between. The CDR3 consists of 14 residues. Germline loops: CDR1 SGDLS, CDR2 YYNGEE. This chain's CDR3 is CASSVGGTNEKLFF. The CDR3 DNA reads as TGTGCCAGCAGCGTAGGCGGAACTAATGAAAAACTGTTTTTT.

To note about this clone: At one end, the junction sequence differs from germline, possibly due to a read error. The J gene is TRBJ2-5, the V gene TRBV30; 7 bases align to TRBD2. Per germline, CDR1 GTSNPN and CDR2 SVGIG (reference sequence). The CDR3 is 13 residues long. CDR3 coding DNA: TGTGCCTGGAAACTTAGCGGGCAAGAGAACCAGTACTTC. Protein: CAWKLSGQENQYF.

This sequence joins TRBV9 and TRBJ2-5, with D tentatively TRBD2 (6 bases). Germline V gene sequence: CDR1 SGDLS, CDR2 YYNGEE. V gave up 3 bases and J gave up 4 bases, with 10 bases separating them. The CDR3 consists of 13 residues. CDR3 amino acids: CASSAGTLETQYF. The CDR3 DNA reads TGTGCCAGCAGCGCCGGGACTTTAGAGACCCAGTACTTC.

The rearrangement links TRBV5-4 to TRBJ1-1; 8 bases match TRBD1. The CDR3 loop spans 12 amino acids. Per the germline V gene, CDR1 is SGHNT and CDR2 is YYREEE (reference sequence). This CDR3 reads CGWQGALTEAFF. CDR3 nucleotide sequence: TGTGGCTGGCAGGGGGCGCTTACTGAAGCTTTCTTT.

The chain uses TRBV20-1 and TRBJ2-5; D remains ambiguous. V was shortened by 3 bases and J by 5 bases, with 7 bases between the two germline ends. Germline assignment: CDR1 DFQATT and CDR2 SNEGSKA (reference sequence). This CDR3 contains 11 residues. The CDR3 region is CSASVRETQYF. Written as DNA, the CDR3 is TGCAGTGCTAGTGTGCGGGAGACCCAGTACTTC.

The chain has TRBV7-3 and TRBJ2-1; 9 nucleotides agree with TRBD2. The CDR3 is 16 residues long. V was clipped by 1 base and J by 4 bases; unmatched bases: 5. Per the germline V gene, CDR1 is SGHTA and CDR2 is FQGTGA. CDR3 residues: CASSLRGGRAYNEQFF. The CDR3 DNA follows: TGTGCCAGCAGCTTAAGGGGCGGGAGGGCGTACAATGAGCAGTTCTTC. The variable domain in full, completed from reference TRBV7-3 and TRBJ2-1, reads GAGVSQTPSNKVTEKGKYVELRCDPISGHTALYWYRQSLGQGPEFLIYFQGTGAADDSGLPNDRFFAVRPEGSVSTLKIQRTERGDSAVYLCASSLRGGRAYNEQFFGPGTRLTVL.

The chain joins TRBV11-2 to TRBJ2-7; weak D call: TRBD2 (6 bases). This CDR3 spans 14 amino acids. V was pared by 5 bases and J by 3 bases, with 14 bases between. In germline, CDR1 is SGHAT, CDR2 FQNNGV. Here the CDR3 DNA reads TGTGCCAGCAGCGCAAGACTAGTAGGCTACGAGCAGTACTTC. Its translation: CASSARLVGYEQYF.

The chain combines TRBV30 with TRBJ2-1; D uncertain. Trimming removed 1 base from V and 6 bases from J, with 7 bases in between. This CDR3 region has 12 residues. Germline V gene lookup returns CDR1 GTSNPN and CDR2 SVGIG (reference sequence). The CDR3 coding sequence is TGTGCCTGGAGTGATCCGGGCAATGAGCAGTTCTTC. Protein: CAWSDPGNEQFF.

About this clone itself: Other DNA sequences in this sample translate to the same CDR3. V is TRBV25-1 and J is TRBJ2-7; tentatively, D is TRBD1 (7 bases). Trimming removed 6 bases at V and 3 bases at J, with 15 bases between. This CDR3 has 14 residues. The germline gives CDR1 MGHDK, CDR2 SYGVNS. CDR3 loop: CASRGRGTVYEQYF. The CDR3 DNA reads TGTGCCAGCAGGGGTCGCGGGACAGTCTACGAGCAGTACTTC.

V usage is TRBV28 and J usage is TRBJ2-5; 10 nucleotides match TRBD1. TRBJ2-7 explains the end of the DNA better; the J call may be wrong. The CDR3 spans 16 residues. In germline, CDR1 is MDHEN, CDR2 SYDVKM. The CDR3 reads CASSFQPGQGTYEQYF. Written as DNA, the CDR3 is TGTGCCAGCAGTTTCCAGCCGGGACAGGGGACCTACGAGCAGTACTTC.

The genes are TRBV28 and TRBJ2-5; 14 positions agree with TRBD2. Looked up from germline, CDR1 is MDHEN and CDR2 is SYDVKM. V gave up 5 bases and J gave up 5 bases; unmatched junction bases: 4. The CDR3 consists of 15 residues. The CDR3 sequence: CASSKGLAGAETQYF. CDR3 nucleotide sequence: TGTGCCAGCAGTAAGGGACTAGCGGGAGCGGAGACCCAGTACTTC. Combining the CDR3 with reference TRBV28 and TRBJ2-5 gives the whole variable domain DVKVTQSSRYLVKRTGEKVFLECVQDMDHENMFWYRQDPGLGLRLIYFSYDVKMKEKGDIPEGYSVSREKKERFSLILESASTNQTSMYLCASSKGLAGAETQYFGPGTRLLVL.

This chain uses TRBV5-6 with TRBJ1-2; TRBD1 aligns across 7 bases. Trimming removed 6 bases from V and 8 bases from J; junction bases left unmatched: 10. The CDR3 consists of 13 residues. Germline V gene sequence: CDR1 SGHDT, CDR2 YYEEEE. The CDR3 reads CASIGQASFGYTF. The CDR3 DNA is TGTGCCAGCATAGGACAGGCAAGCTTCGGCTACACCTTC.

The chain has TRBV6-1 and TRBJ2-2; D is perhaps TRBD2 (5 bases). Germline CDR1 MNHNS, CDR2 SASEGT. The CDR3 runs 15 residues. The ends were cut back, 4 bases at V and 4 bases at J, with 13 bases in the middle. The CDR3 sequence: CASSVVLEGTGELFF. CDR3 bases: TGTGCCAGCAGTGTTGTGTTAGAGGGCACCGGGGAGCTGTTTTTT.

The chain employs TRBV2 and TRBJ2-7; possible D gene TRBD1, 6 bases. V was pared by 6 bases and J by 3 bases, with 15 bases between. Germline CDR1 is SNHLY and CDR2 is FYNNEI. The CDR3 covers 14 residues. The CDR3 region has the DNA TGTGCCAGCAGGGCCCAAGGGGGAAGCTACGAGCAGTACTTC. Its protein product is CASRAQGGSYEQYF.

This chain links TRBV19 with TRBJ2-7, with 8 positions matching TRBD1. Losses at the gene ends were 10 bases for V and 1 base for J; bases not matched to a gene: 9. Germline V gives CDR1 LNHDA, CDR2 SQIVND (reference sequence). This CDR3 region has 14 residues. The CDR3 region is CAKNPGQESYEQYF. CDR3 bases: TGTGCCAAAAACCCGGGACAGGAATCCTACGAGCAGTACTTC.

The rearrangement joins TRBV18 to TRBJ2-5; 13 bases match TRBD2. This CDR3 is 17 amino acids long. In germline, CDR1 is KGHSH, CDR2 LQKENI. The ends lost 5 bases at V and 3 bases at J; junction bases unmatched: 9. CDR3 nucleotides: TGTGCCAGCTCAGCAGGACTAGCGGGAGCGTCGGAAGAGACCCAGTACTTC. This codes for CASSAGLAGASEETQYF.

This sequence joins TRBV10-1 and TRBJ2-7; 7 bases are a match to TRBD2. The V segment lost 6 bases and the J segment 4 bases; nucleotides outside the gene matches: 0. The CDR3 is 11 residues long. CDR1 WNHNN and CDR2 SYGVQD come from the germline V gene (reference sequence). The CDR3 is CASSGRYEQYF. DNA of the CDR3: TGCGCCAGCAGCGGGAGGTACGAGCAGTACTTC.

This chain uses TRBV6-6 with TRBJ2-1; 12 bases map to TRBD2. The CDR3 is made up of 16 amino acids. Losses at the gene ends were 7 bases for V and 2 bases for J; bases not matched to a gene: 6. Germline values: CDR1 MNHNY, CDR2 SVGAGI (reference sequence). The chain's CDR3 is CASILRTSGAYNEQFF. As DNA, the CDR3 is TGTGCCAGCATCCTACGGACTAGCGGGGCCTACAATGAGCAGTTCTTC.